This TCR beta chain derives from a study of identical twins. Study-wide findings and caveats: Surplus twin overlap in beta out-of-frame sequences was less pronounced. Researchers caution that invariant MAIT and iNKT cells could partly confound zero-insertion analyses. Clonotypes of the beta chain that were abundant in cord blood carried fewer insertions (memory repertoires showed none).

A universal primer site was created by template switching, with the cDNA bearing unique molecular identifiers. TCRdb ran MiXCR on the 5' RACE reads and lists one entry per CDR3 protein. The data show fewer than 500,000 distinct CDR3 sequences, 14% seen once. This clonotype occurred a few times. The antigen is not known. Per the germline V gene, CDR1 is SGHRS and CDR2 is YFSETQ. Trimming shortened V by 0 bases and J by 0 bases, and 10 bases separated the two germline ends. There are 15 residues in the CDR3. Separately, the same data were catalogued under a study of yellow fever vaccine responses in identical twins.

Sequenced sample: CD4+ T cells sorted from blood. The source is a woman younger than 35 in good health. The genes are TRBV5-1 and TRBJ2-7; D ambiguous. The CDR3 reads CASSLVVAGSYEQYF. The CDR3 bases are TGCGCCAGCAGCTTGGTCGTCGCCGGCTCCTACGAGCAGTACTTC.